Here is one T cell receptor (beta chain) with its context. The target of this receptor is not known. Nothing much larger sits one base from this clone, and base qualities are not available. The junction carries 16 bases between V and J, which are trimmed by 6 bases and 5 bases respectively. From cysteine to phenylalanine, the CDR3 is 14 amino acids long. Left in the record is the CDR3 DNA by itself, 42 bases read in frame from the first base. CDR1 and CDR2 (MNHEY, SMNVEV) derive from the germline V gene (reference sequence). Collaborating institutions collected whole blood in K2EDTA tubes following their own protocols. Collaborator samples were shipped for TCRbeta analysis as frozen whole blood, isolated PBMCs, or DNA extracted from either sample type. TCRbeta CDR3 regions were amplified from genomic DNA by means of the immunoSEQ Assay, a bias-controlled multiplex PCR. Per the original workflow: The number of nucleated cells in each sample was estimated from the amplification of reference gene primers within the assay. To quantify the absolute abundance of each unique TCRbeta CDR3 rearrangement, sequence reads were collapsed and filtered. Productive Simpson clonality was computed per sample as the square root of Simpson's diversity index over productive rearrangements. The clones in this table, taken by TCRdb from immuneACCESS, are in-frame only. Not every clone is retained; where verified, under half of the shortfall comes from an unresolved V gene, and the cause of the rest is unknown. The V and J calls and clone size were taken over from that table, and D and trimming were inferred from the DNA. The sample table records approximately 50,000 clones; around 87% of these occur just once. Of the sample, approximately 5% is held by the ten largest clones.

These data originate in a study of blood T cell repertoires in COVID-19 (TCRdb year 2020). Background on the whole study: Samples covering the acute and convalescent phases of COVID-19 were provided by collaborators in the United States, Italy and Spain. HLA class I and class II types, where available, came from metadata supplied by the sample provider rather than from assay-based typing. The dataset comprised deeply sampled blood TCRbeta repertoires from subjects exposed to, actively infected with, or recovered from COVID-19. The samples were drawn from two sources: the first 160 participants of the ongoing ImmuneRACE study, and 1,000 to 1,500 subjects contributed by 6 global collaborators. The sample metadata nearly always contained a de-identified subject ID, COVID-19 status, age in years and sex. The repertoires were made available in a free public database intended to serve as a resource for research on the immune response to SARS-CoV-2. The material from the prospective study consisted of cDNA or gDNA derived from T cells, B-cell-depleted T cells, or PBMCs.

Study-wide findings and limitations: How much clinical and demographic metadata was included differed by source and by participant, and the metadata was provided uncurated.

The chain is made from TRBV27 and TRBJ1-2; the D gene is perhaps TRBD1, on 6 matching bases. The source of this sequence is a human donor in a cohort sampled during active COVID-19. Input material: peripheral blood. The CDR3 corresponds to CASSPGGGAYGYTF. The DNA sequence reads TGTGCCAGCAGCCCCGGTGGGGGGGCATATGGCTACACCTTC.